This T cell receptor beta chain was captured by sequencing in a study of shared clonotypes between healthy human individuals. CDR1 SNHLY and CDR2 FYNNEI come from the germline V gene. V was cut by 10 bases and J by 2 bases, with 20 bases left in between. The CDR3 contains 15 residues. The donor population consisted of healthy HIV-negative adults with no recent acute infections or vaccinations. Profiling relied on immunoSEQ multiplex PCR, and the TCRdb table lists in-frame clones only, not all of them. The top ten hold roughly 0.39% of the sample, which has 2 million to 3 million clones, 90% to 95% seen once.

Sequenced sample: naive CD4+ T cells from PBMCs. The subset denotes: CD45RA+ positively selected. The TCR comes from a man between 18 and 29 years old in good health. Some clones in this sample may be carry-over from other donors' samples. The chain links TRBV2 to TRBJ1-1, with D possibly being TRBD1 (5 bases). The CDR3 sequence is CAIGGIKNRNTEAFF. CDR3 sequence (DNA): TGTGCCATCGGGGGGATTAAGAACCGAAACACTGAAGCTTTCTTT.